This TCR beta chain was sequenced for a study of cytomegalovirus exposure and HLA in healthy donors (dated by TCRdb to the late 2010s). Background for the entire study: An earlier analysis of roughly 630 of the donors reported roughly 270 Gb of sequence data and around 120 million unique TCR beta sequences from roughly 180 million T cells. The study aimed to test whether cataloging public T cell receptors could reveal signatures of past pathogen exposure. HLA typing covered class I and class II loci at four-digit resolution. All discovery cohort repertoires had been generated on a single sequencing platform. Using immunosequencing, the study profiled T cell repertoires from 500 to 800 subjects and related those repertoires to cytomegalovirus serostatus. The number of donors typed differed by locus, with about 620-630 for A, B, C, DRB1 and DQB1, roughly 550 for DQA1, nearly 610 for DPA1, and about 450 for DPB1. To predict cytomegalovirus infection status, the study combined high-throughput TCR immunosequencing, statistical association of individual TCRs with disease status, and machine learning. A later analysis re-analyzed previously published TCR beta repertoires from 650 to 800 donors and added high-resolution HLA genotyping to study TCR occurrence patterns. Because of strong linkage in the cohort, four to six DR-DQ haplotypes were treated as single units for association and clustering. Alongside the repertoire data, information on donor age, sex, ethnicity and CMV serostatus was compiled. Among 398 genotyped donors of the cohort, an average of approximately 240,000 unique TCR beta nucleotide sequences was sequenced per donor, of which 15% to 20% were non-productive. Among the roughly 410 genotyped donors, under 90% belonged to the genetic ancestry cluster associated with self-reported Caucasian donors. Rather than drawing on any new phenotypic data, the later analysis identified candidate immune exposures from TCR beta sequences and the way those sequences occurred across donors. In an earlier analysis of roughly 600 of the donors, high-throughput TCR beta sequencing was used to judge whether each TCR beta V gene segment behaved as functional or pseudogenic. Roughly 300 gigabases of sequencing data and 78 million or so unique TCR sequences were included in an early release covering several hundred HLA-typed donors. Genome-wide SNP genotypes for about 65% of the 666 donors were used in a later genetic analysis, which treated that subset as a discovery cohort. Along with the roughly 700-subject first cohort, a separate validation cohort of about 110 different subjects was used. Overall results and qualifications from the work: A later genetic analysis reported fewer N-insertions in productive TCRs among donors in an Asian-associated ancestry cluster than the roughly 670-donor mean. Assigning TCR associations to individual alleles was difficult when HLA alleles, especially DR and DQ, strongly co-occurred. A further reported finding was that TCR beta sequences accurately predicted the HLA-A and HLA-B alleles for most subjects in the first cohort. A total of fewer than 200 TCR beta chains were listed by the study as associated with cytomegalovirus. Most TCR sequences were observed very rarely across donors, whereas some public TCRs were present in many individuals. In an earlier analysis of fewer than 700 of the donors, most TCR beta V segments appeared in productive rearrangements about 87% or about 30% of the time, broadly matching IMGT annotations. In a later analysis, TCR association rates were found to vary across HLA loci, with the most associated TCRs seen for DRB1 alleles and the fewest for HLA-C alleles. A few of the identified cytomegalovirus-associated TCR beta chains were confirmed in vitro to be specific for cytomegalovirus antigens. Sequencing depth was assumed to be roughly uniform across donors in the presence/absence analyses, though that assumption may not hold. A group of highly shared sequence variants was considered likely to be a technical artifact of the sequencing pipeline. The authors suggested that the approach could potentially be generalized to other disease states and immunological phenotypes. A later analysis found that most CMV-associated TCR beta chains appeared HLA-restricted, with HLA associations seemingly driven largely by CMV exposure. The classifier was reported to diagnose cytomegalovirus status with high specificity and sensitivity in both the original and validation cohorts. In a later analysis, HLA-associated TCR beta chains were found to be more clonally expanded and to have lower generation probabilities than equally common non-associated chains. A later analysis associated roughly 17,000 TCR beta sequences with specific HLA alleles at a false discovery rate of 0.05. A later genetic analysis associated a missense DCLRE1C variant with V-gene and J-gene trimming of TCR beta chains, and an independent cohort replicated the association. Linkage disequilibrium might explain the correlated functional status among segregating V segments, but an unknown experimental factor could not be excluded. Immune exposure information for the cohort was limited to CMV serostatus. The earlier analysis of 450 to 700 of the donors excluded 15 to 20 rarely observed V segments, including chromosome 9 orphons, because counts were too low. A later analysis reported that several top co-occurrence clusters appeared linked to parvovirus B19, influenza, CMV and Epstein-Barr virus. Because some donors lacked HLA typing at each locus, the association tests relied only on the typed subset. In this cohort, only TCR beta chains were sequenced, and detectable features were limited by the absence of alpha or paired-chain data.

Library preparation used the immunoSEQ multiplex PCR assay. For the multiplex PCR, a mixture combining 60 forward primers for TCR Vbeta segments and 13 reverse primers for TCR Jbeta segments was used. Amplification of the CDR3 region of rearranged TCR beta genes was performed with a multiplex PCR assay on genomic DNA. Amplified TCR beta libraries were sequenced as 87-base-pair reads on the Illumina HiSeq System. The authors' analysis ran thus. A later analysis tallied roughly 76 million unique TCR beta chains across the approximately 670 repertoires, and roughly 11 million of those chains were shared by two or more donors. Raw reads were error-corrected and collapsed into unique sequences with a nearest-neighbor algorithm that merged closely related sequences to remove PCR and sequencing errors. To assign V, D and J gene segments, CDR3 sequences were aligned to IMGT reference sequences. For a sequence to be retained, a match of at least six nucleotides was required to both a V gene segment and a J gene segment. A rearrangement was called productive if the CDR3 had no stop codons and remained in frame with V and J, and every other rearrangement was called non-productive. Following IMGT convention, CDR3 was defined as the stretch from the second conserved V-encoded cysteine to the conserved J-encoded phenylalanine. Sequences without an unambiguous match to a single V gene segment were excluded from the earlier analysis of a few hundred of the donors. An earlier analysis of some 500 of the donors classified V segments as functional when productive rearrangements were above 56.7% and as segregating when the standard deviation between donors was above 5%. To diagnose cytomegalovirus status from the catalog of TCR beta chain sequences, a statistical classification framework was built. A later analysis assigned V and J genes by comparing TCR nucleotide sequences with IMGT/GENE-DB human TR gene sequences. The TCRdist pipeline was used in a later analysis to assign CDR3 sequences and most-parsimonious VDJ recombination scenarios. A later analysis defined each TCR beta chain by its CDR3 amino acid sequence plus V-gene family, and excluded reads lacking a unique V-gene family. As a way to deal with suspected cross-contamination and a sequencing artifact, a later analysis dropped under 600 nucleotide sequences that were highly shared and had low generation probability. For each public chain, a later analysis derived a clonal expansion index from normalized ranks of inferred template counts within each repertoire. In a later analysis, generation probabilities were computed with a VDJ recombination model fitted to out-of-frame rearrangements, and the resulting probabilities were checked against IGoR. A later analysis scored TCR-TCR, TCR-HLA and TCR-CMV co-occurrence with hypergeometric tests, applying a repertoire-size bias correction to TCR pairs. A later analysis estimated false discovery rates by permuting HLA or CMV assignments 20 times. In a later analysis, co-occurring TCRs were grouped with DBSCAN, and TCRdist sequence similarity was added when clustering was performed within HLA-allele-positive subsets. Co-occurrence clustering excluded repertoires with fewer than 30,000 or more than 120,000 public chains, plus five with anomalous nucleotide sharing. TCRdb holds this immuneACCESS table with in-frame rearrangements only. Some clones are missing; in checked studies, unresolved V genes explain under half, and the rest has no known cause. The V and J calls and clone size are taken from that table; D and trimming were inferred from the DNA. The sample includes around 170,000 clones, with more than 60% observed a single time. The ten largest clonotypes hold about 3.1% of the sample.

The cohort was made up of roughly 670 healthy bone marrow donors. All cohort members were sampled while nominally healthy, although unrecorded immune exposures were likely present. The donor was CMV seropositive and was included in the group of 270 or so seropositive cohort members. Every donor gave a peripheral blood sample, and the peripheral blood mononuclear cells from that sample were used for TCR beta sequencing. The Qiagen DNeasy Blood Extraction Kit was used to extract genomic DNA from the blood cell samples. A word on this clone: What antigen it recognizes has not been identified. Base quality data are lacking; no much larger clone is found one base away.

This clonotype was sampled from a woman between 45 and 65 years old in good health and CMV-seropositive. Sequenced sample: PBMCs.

The nucleotide sequence is given as TGTGCCAGCTCGTTTACAGGGGCAGTGGACGAGCAGTACTTC. Its product reads: CASSFTGAVDEQYF. The rearrangement joined TRBV18 to TRBJ2-7; TRBD1 lines up with 7 middle nucleotides. V is trimmed back by 6 bases and J by 5 bases, and the junction contains 10 bases that no gene match accounts for. Looking up the germline V gene yields CDR1 KGHSH and CDR2 LQKENI. Including the terminal cysteine and phenylalanine, the CDR3 comprises 14 residues. Only the CDR3 part of the read is kept: 42 bases, read in frame from the first base.